This TCR beta chain was found in a study of blood T cell repertoires in COVID-19. Study overall: Sites in the United States, Italy and Spain provided acute and convalescent COVID-19 samples.

The CDR3 spans 14 residues. Germline V gene lookup returns CDR1 MNHEY and CDR2 SVGAGI. V lost 6 bases and J 8 bases, leaving 19 bases between the germline ends. Sequencing used immunoSEQ multiplex PCR; TCRdb keeps in-frame clones, though not all of them. The sample shows hundreds of thousands of clones, almost 90% of them seen only once. V and J are TRBV6-5 and TRBJ1-2; no clear D. The specimen was peripheral blood. This sequence originates from a woman in her sixties or seventies with COVID-19, enrolled during active disease. CDR3 loop: CASRDLGGRPGYTF. CDR3 nucleotide sequence: TGTGCCAGCAGGGACCTCGGAGGCCGCCCAGGCTACACCTTC.